Following are 10 T cell receptor beta chains from one sample sequenced in a study of T-cell memory formation after mild COVID-19. Each CDR3 protein gets one entry after TCRdb re-called the 5' RACE reads with MiXCR. Of around 510,000 distinct CDR3 sequences in the sample, roughly 21% were seen once. Sequencing was performed on PBMCs or a T cell subset sorted from them (not recorded which). The source is an adult woman who had mild COVID-19 (a few samples of this study predate the infection). Cell type and time point are not known.

This clonotype was recorded a few times. V is TRBV7-9 and J is TRBJ1-2; no clear D. Germline V lookup: CDR1 SEHNR, CDR2 FQNEAQ (reference sequence). The CDR3 totals 14 residues. The ends were cut back, 1 base at V and 4 bases at J, with 10 bases in the middle. The CDR3 loop is CASSLVTGSYGYTF. The CDR3 DNA follows: TGTGCCAGCAGCTTAGTGACGGGGAGCTATGGCTACACCTTC.

This chain links TRBV5-1 with TRBJ1-1, with D possibly TRBD1 on 5 matching bases. V lost 3 bases to trimming and J lost 0 bases, with 12 bases between them. Per germline, CDR1 SGHRS and CDR2 YFSETQ. The CDR3 is 15 amino acids. CDR3 protein: CASSSGVTMNTEAFF. The CDR3 DNA follows: TGCGCCAGCAGCTCGGGGGTTACCATGAACACTGAAGCTTTCTTT.

The chain combines TRBV5-4 with TRBJ2-7; 10 positions match TRBD1. The germline gives CDR1 SGHNT, CDR2 YYREEE (reference sequence). CDR3 length: 13 amino acids. V trimming: 4 bases; J trimming: 6 bases; junction bases outside the gene matches: 4. The CDR3 region is CASSRGQGPEQYF. In DNA, the CDR3 is TGTGCCAGCAGCAGGGGACAGGGGCCCGAGCAGTACTTC.

This chain connects TRBV9 to TRBJ2-5, with 10 bases lining up with TRBD1. The CDR3 has 15 amino acids. With V trimmed by 0 bases and J by 5 bases, 4 bases remained unmatched. Per the germline V gene, CDR1 is SGDLS and CDR2 is YYNGEE. CDR3 coding DNA: TGTGCCAGCAGCGTAGGACAGGGGGCGCGGGAGACCCAGTACTTC. This gives the protein CASSVGQGARETQYF.

This clonotype was seen a handful of times. Here the CDR3 reads CASSVSGTRGGELFF. CDR3 coding DNA: TGTGCCAGCAGCGTCTCCGGGACTAGGGGCGGGGAGCTGTTTTTT. The chain employs TRBV9 and TRBJ2-2, with 8 nucleotides matching TRBD2. The CDR3 contains 15 residues. The V and J ends lost 2 bases and 7 bases, in that order; junction bases with no gene match: 7. Germline V gives CDR1 SGDLS, CDR2 YYNGEE.

The V and J genes are TRBV7-9 and TRBJ1-6; no clear D. Trimming cost V 8 bases and J 7 bases, with 18 bases left between them. There are 15 residues in the CDR3. The germline V gene has CDR1 SEHNR and CDR2 FQNEAQ (reference sequence). The CDR3 here is CASFPKVEANSPLHF. The DNA of the CDR3 is TGTGCCAGCTTCCCCAAAGTCGAGGCCAATTCACCCCTCCACTTT. The whole variable domain, remainder taken from reference TRBV7-9 and TRBJ1-6, is DTGVSQNPRHKITKRGQNVTFRCDPISEHNRLYWYRQTLGQGPEFLTYFQNEAQLEKSRLLSDRFSAERPKGSFSTLEIQRTEQGDSAMYLCASFPKVEANSPLHFGNGTRLTVT.

CDR3 region: CASSQFGTENQPQHF. CDR3 in DNA: TGTGCCAGCAGCCAGTTCGGAACGGAGAATCAGCCCCAGCATTTT. The chain recombines TRBV3-1 with TRBJ1-5; D is unresolved. The V end lost 3 bases, the J end lost 4 bases, and 13 bases lay between the germline ends. Germline values: CDR1 LGHDT, CDR2 YNNKEL (reference sequence). This CDR3 has 15 residues.

Concerning this clonotype itself: One junction end disagrees with the germline gene, perhaps due to a read error. The rearrangement links TRBV14 to TRBJ1-4, with D possibly being TRBD1 (6 bases). Germline CDR1 SGHDN, CDR2 FVKESK. This CDR3 has 15 residues. CDR3 in DNA: TGTGCCAGCAGACAAGCCCCATCAGGGGTAGAAAAACTGTTTTTT. Translation: CASRQAPSGVEKLFF.

This clonotype came up a few times. This chain uses TRBV12-3 or TRBV12-4 with TRBJ2-1; D not certain. Trimming shortened V by 8 bases and J by 9 bases, and 14 bases separated the two germline ends. The CDR3 length is 12 residues. The CDR3, as DNA: TGTGCCAGCCACTCCCTTTATGGTGAGCAGTTCTTC. Protein sequence: CASHSLYGEQFF.

The V call is TRBV6-5, the J call TRBJ1-1, with D possibly matching TRBD1 (5 bases). Germline V CDR1 and CDR2: MNHEY, SVGAGI. The CDR3 consists of 13 residues. Deletions cut 7 bases from V and 6 bases from J, with 15 bases between. CDR3 DNA: TGTGCCAGCACTGAGGGGCCCGGGGCTGAAGCTTTCTTT. Its translation: CASTEGPGAEAFF.